Listed below are T cell receptor beta chains from one sample, sequenced in a study of OX40 agonist ivuxolimab in advanced cancers. TCRdb's table, derived via immunoSEQ multiplex PCR, lists solely in-frame clones and lacks some. The sample contains approximately 57,000 clones, around 90% of which appear only once. The sequencing here drew on CD4+ or CD8+ T cells sorted from blood, taken in a trial of the OX40 agonist ivuxolimab. The receptors stem from an adult with an advanced solid tumor such as melanoma, head and neck, liver or kidney cancer. Each CDR3 is given with its conserved first and last residue. D genes are given only for firm matches. Only some rows state a clone size, as once, few, many or a class for expanded clones.

V	size	J	D	CDR3	DNA
TRBV9	.	TRBJ2-2	.	CASSVAGNTGELFF	TGTGCCAGCAGCGTAGCGGGGAACACCGGGGAGCTGTTTTTT
TRBV27	.	TRBJ2-1	.	CASSSNLGHEQFF	TGTGCCAGCAGTTCAAATCTGGGGCATGAGCAGTTCTTC
TRBV5-4	.	TRBJ2-2	.	CASSLLSGELFF	TGTGCCAGCAGCTTGCTCTCCGGGGAGCTGTTTTTT
TRBV5-4	.	TRBJ2-2	.	CASSFVAGELFF	TGTGCCAGCAGCTTTGTAGCCGGGGAGCTGTTTTTT
TRBV10-3	.	TRBJ2-1	TRBD2	CAISARDYDNEQFF	TGTGCCATCAGTGCCCGGGACTATGACAATGAGCAGTTCTTC
TRBV7-2	.	TRBJ2-4	.	CASSLVGGKNIQYF	TGTGCCAGCAGCTTAGTCGGAGGGAAAAACATTCAGTACTTC
TRBV7-3	once	TRBJ2-3	TRBD2	CASSLGTSGSTDTQYF	TGTGCCAGCAGCCTCGGGACTAGCGGTAGCACAGATACGCAGTATTTT
TRBV13	.	TRBJ2-1	.	CASSRALGGDSPNEQFF	TGTGCCAGCAGCCGGGCTCTTGGCGGGGACTCCCCCAATGAGCAGTTCTTC
TRBV5-1	.	TRBJ2-3	.	CASSFRGENTDTQYF	TGCGCCAGCAGCTTCCGCGGGGAAAACACAGATACGCAGTATTTT
TRBV19	once	TRBJ2-1	TRBD2	CASSILKIAGSLNEQFF	TGTGCCAGTAGTATCCTGAAGATAGCGGGAAGTTTGAATGAGCAGTTCTTC
TRBV29-1	.	TRBJ2-1	.	CSVSSSYNEQFF	TGCAGCGTTTCCAGCTCCTACAATGAGCAGTTCTTC
TRBV19	.	TRBJ2-5	.	CASKFDREETQYF	TGTGCCAGTAAATTTGACCGAGAAGAGACCCAGTACTTC
TRBV30	.	TRBJ2-2	TRBD1	CASSTGAINTGELFF	TGTGCCTCTTCTACAGGGGCTATTAACACCGGGGAGCTGTTTTTT
TRBV28	.	TRBJ2-7	TRBD2	CASRLTSGSYEQYF	TGTGCCAGCAGGCTAACTAGCGGCTCCTACGAGCAGTACTTC
TRBV7-2	.	TRBJ2-7	TRBD2	CASSGMPRGTSGRIGHF	TGTGCCAGCAGCGGAATGCCACGCGGGACTAGCGGGAGAATAGGTCACTTC
TRBV6-1	.	TRBJ2-3	TRBD2	CASRGLAAVRDTQYF	TGTGCCAGCCGGGGACTAGCGGCAGTCCGGGATACGCAGTATTTT
TRBV19	few	TRBJ1-5	.	CASTTITGNQPQHF	TGTGCCAGTACCACTATAACGGGCAATCAGCCCCAGCATTTT
TRBV18	.	TRBJ1-2	TRBD1	CASSPGQGYYGYTF	TGTGCCAGCTCACCGGGACAGGGTTACTATGGCTACACCTTC
TRBV19	.	TRBJ1-1	TRBD1	CASRDRANTEAFF	TGTGCCAGTAGAGACAGGGCGAACACTGAAGCTTTCTTT
TRBV5-5	.	TRBJ2-7	.	CASSLSAEGEQYF	TGTGCCAGCAGCTTGTCGGCAGAAGGCGAGCAGTACTTC
TRBV2	.	TRBJ2-1	.	CASSEALYGVAYNEQFF	TGTGCCAGCAGTGAAGCGCTTTATGGGGTCGCCTACAATGAGCAGTTCTTC
TRBV7-9	.	TRBJ1-2	.	CASSSSGSGYTF	TGTGCCAGCAGCTCCTCAGGGAGTGGCTACACCTTC
TRBV5-1	.	TRBJ2-3	.	CASSLVRSTDTQYF	TGCGCCAGCAGCTTGGTTCGTAGCACAGATACGCAGTATTTT
TRBV5-1	.	TRBJ1-2	.	CASRDLELANYGYTF	TGCGCCAGCCGGGACCTGGAGTTAGCTAACTATGGCTACACCTTC
TRBV6-5	.	TRBJ1-4	.	CASSWQGSNEKLFF	TGTGCCAGCAGTTGGCAGGGATCTAATGAAAAACTGTTTTTT
TRBV4-2	.	TRBJ2-6	.	CASSPHLGSLKAGANVLTF	TGTGCCAGCAGCCCTCACCTTGGGTCCCTTAAGGCTGGGGCCAACGTCCTGACTTTC
TRBV30	.	TRBJ2-5	.	CAWSTGWETQYF	TGTGCCTGGAGTACAGGATGGGAGACCCAGTACTTC
TRBV2	.	TRBJ2-7	TRBD2	CASSGDGGTYF	TGTGCCAGCAGTGGAGACGGGGGGACGTACTTC
TRBV29-1	.	TRBJ1-4	.	CSAGDSRNEKLFF	TGCAGCGCCGGGGATTCTAGGAATGAAAAACTGTTTTTT
TRBV7-6	.	TRBJ2-2	.	CASSLSVATGELFF	TGTGCCAGCAGCTTATCGGTCGCCACCGGGGAGCTGTTTTTT
TRBV6-5	.	TRBJ2-7	TRBD1	CASRTGTGEHEQYF	TGTGCCAGCAGAACCGGGACAGGGGAACACGAGCAGTACTTC
TRBV21-1	.	TRBJ2-1	.	CASSKRGRSSYNEQFF	TGTGCCAGCAGCAAGAGGGGCCGTAGCTCCTACAATGAGCAGTTCTTC
TRBV18	.	TRBJ2-3	.	CASSPQLGTDTQYF	TGTGCCAGCTCACCACAACTGGGCACAGATACGCAGTATTTT
TRBV15	.	TRBJ2-5	TRBD2	CATSGGEGLAGQGTQYF	TGTGCCACCAGCGGGGGAGAGGGACTAGCGGGGCAAGGGACCCAGTACTTC
TRBV6-6	.	TRBJ1-5	.	CATVGGLTGPQHF	TGTGCCACAGTAGGGGGACTTACGGGGCCCCAGCATTTT
TRBV28	.	TRBJ1-1	.	CASAKIAENTEAFF	TGTGCCAGCGCGAAAATCGCAGAGAACACTGAAGCTTTCTTT
TRBV27	.	TRBJ1-4	.	CASRRNSNNNEKLFF	TGTGCCAGCAGGAGAAACTCGAACAATAATGAAAAACTGTTTTTT